Reported below is one T cell receptor beta chain. Researchers used genomic DNA as the template to profile TCR beta VDJ and CDR3. TCRdb independently ran MiXCR on the reads; one entry per CDR3 protein. Of 55,000 to 60,000 distinct CDR3 sequences in the sample, just over 55% were seen once. This sample stems from a study of CD8+CD57+ T cells in acquired aplastic anemia. Germline trimming cut 4 bases from V and 1 base from J; bases unmatched to any gene: 7. Germline assignment: CDR1 SGHAT and CDR2 FQDESV (reference sequence). The CDR3 length is 17 residues. Those patients picked for sequencing had displayed CD8+CD57+ cell expansion on flow cytometry.

The specimen was sorted CD4+, CD8+, or CD8+CD57+ T cells (not recorded which) from PBMCs. The clonotype was recovered from a human donor with aplastic anemia. V is TRBV11-1 and J is TRBJ2-5; TRBD2 agrees at 12 bases. In DNA, the CDR3 is TGTGCCAGCAGCTCGAAGGAGGGACTAGCGGGCCAAGAGACCCAGTACTTC. Translated: CASSSKEGLAGQETQYF.